This entry lists 6 T cell receptor beta chains sequenced from one sample in a study of OX40 agonist ivuxolimab in advanced cancers. Using immunoSEQ multiplex PCR, the repertoire was profiled, and TCRdb retains in-frame clones only, with some absent. Of more than 65,000 clones detected, roughly 81% appear once; the ten largest clones hold 4.5% to 6%. This sample comprised CD4+ or CD8+ T cells sorted from blood, obtained in a trial of the OX40 agonist ivuxolimab. The receptors here all came from an adult with an advanced solid tumor such as melanoma, head and neck, liver or kidney cancer.

The chain uses TRBV10-3 and TRBJ2-5; D is uncertain. Gene TRBJ2-7 matches the end of the DNA better, so the J call may be wrong. The CDR3 has 13 amino acids. Germline CDR1 reads ENHRY; CDR2 reads SYGVKD. The CDR3 here is CAIRTGTSYEQYF. CDR3 DNA: TGTGCCATCAGGACGGGTACCTCCTACGAGCAGTACTTC.

This clone has more than one count but fewer than ten. The rearrangement uses TRBV6-1 and TRBJ1-1; D gene ambiguous. Germline assignment: CDR1 MNHNS and CDR2 SASEGT. V lost 6 bases and J lost 4, with 9 bases in between. The CDR3 totals 12 residues. DNA for the CDR3: TGTGCCAGCAGCTTCCGGGGCACTGAAGCTTTCTTT. This gives the protein CASSFRGTEAFF.

The V gene is TRBV5-1, the J gene TRBJ2-5; D possibly corresponds to TRBD2 (5 bases). V lost 0 bases, J lost 2 bases, and 20 bases lay in between. This CDR3 spans 18 amino acids. Looked up from germline, CDR1 is SGHRS and CDR2 is YFSETQ. This CDR3 is CASSLDGVGSRRQETQYF. CDR3 coding DNA: TGCGCCAGCAGCTTGGATGGGGTCGGGTCGCGGAGGCAAGAGACCCAGTACTTC.

The chain employs TRBV11-2 and TRBJ2-7, with unresolved D. The CDR3 sequence is 15 residues long. From germline, CDR1 is SGHAT and CDR2 FQNNGV. V was cut by 1 base and J by 5 bases, with 15 bases left in between. The CDR3 reads CASSLVANSGDEQYF. The CDR3 DNA reads as TGTGCCAGCAGCTTAGTAGCAAACTCTGGCGACGAGCAGTACTTC.

This chain links TRBV5-5 with TRBJ2-1; D is undetermined. Trimming removed 0 bases at V and 7 bases at J, with 11 bases between. This CDR3 has 14 amino acids. Germline values: CDR1 SGHKS, CDR2 YYEKEE (reference sequence). The CDR3, as DNA: TGTGCCAGCAGCTTGGATGGGATCGGTAATGAGCAGTTCTTC. Translated, it gives CASSLDGIGNEQFF.

The V call is TRBV7-6, the J call TRBJ2-4, with 10 bases matching TRBD2. The CDR3 extends over 16 amino acids. J gave up 9 bases and V 1 base, and 9 bases lay outside the gene matches. Germline lookup yields CDR1 SGHVS and CDR2 FNYEAQ. DNA for the CDR3: TGTGCCAGCAGCTTAGAGGCTAGCGGGAGTCGAGGCATTCAGTACTTC. Amino acids: CASSLEASGSRGIQYF.